A selection of T cell receptor beta chains follows, all from one sample in a study of T cells in Graves' hyperthyroidism and ophthalmopathy. TCRdb fed the multiplex PCR reads into MiXCR, producing one record per CDR3 protein. The table includes 650,000 to 750,000 distinct CDR3 sequences, about 15% detected once. Sequences were obtained from blood. Receptors were obtained from a woman aged 18-29 years with Graves' hyperthyroidism. Each CDR3 is given with its conserved first and last residue. A D gene is named only where the DNA matches it firmly. Size is omitted from some rows. Given values are once, few, many or a class for expanded clones.

d_call j_call clone_size v_call cdr3_nt cdr3_aa
TRBD1 TRBJ1-2 - TRBV15 TGTGCCACCAGCAGATTTGTGGACAGGGAGAATGGCTACACCTTC CATSRFVDRENGYTF
TRBD1 TRBJ1-5 - TRBV10-3 TGTGCCATCAGTTCCGGGACAGGGGGCTCTCAGCCCCAGCATTTT CAISSGTGGSQPQHF
- TRBJ1-1 many TRBV18 TGTGCCAGCTCACGGGTTAGCGAAGGGACCGCTTTCTTT CASSRVSEGTAFF
TRBD2 TRBJ2-3 many TRBV6-1 TGTGCCAGCAGTGAACGGACTAGCGGGAGGCAGACAGATACGCAGTATTTT CASSERTSGRQTDTQYF
TRBD2 TRBJ2-1 few TRBV5-1 TGCGCCAGCAGCTTGGTGCTAGCGGGTACTAATGAGCAGTTCTTC CASSLVLAGTNEQFF
TRBD1 TRBJ2-7 - TRBV19 TGTGCCACCGGACAGGGGGGTGAGCAGTACTTC CATGQGGEQYF
TRBD2 TRBJ2-1 many TRBV15 TGTGCCACCAGCAGAGATAGCGGGGACTACAATGAGCAGTTCTTC CATSRDSGDYNEQFF
- TRBJ1-2 - TRBV30 TGTGCCTGGAGCTCCCGCCCCTATGGCTACGCCTTC CAWSSRPYGYAF
- TRBJ2-1 many TRBV3-1 TGTGCCAGCAGCCTGAACAGGAACGATGAGCAGTTCTTC CASSLNRNDEQFF
- TRBJ2-6 few TRBV15 TGTGCCACCAGCAGAGATATAGTTAGCTCTGGGGCCAACGTCCTGACTTTC CATSRDIVSSGANVLTF
- TRBJ2-2 - TRBV6-6 TGTGCCAGCAGTTACGACAGAAAAACCGGGGAGCTGTTTTTT CASSYDRKTGELFF
TRBD1 TRBJ1-5 few TRBV20-1 TGCAGTGCGCAGCCCGGGACAGTCAATCAGCCCCAGCATTTT CSAQPGTVNQPQHF
- TRBJ1-2 many TRBV2 TGTGCCAGCAGTGGAACCGACTATGGCTACACCTTC CASSGTDYGYTF
- TRBJ1-4 - TRBV7-2 TGTGCCAGCAGCTCGTCGGGACTCCCAGGGGAAAAACTGTTTTTT CASSSSGLPGEKLFF
TRBD2 TRBJ2-3 many TRBV7-8 TGTGCCAGCAGCCTAGAGGGGCTAGCGGGAATATGGGGCACAGATACGCAGTATTTT CASSLEGLAGIWGTDTQYF
- TRBJ2-1 few TRBV6-6 TGTGCCAGCAGTTACTCGAACGGGAGAGTCAATGAGCAGTTCTTC CASSYSNGRVNEQFF
TRBD1 TRBJ2-2 - TRBV10-2 TGCGCCAGCAGTGTAGGGGGCTTAGGGGAGCTGTTTTTT CASSVGGLGELFF
TRBD1 TRBJ1-3 many TRBV20-1 TGCAGTGCCGAGGGGGCCAACTCTGGAAACACCATATATTTT CSAEGANSGNTIYF
TRBD1 TRBJ1-4 many TRBV5-1 TGCGCCAGCAGCGTACCGGGACAGGGAAATGAAAAACTGTTTTTT CASSVPGQGNEKLFF
TRBD1 TRBJ2-1 - TRBV29-1 TGCAGCGTTGAACAGTGGGACAGGGGCTCTAATGAGCAGTTCTTC CSVEQWDRGSNEQFF
- TRBJ1-1 many TRBV12-3/TRBV12-4 TGTGCCAGCAGTTTAGTACGGGGCGCGAGGGCTGAAGCTTTCTTT CASSLVRGARAEAFF
TRBD1 TRBJ2-7 many TRBV29-1 TGCAGCGTTGAAGATCCGGGACAGGGAGTCGAGCAGTACTTC CSVEDPGQGVEQYF
- TRBJ1-5 few TRBV6-1 TGTGCCAGCAAACCGACAGTTAGCAATCAGCCCCAGCATTTT CASKPTVSNQPQHF
- TRBJ2-7 many TRBV3-1 TGTGCCAGCAGCCAAGAAGGCCTGCCGGGCGAGCAGTACTTC CASSQEGLPGEQYF
TRBD1 TRBJ2-5 many TRBV13 TGTGCCAGCAGCTCAGAACAGGGGAGAGAGACCCAGTACTTC CASSSEQGRETQYF